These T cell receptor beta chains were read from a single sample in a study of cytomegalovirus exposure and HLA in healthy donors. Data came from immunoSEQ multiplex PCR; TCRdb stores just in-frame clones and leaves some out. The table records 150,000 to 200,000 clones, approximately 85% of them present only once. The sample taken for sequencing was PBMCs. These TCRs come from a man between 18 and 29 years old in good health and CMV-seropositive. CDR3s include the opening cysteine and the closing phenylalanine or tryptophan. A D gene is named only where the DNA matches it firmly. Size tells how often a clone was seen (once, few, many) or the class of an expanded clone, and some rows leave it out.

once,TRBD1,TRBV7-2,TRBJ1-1,CASSRQDRVSNTEAFF,TGTGCCAGCAGCCGACAAGACAGGGTCAGCAACACTGAAGCTTTCTTT
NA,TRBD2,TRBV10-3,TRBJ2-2,CAIKAGVLSGELFF,TGTGCCATCAAAGCGGGGGTTTTATCCGGGGAGCTGTTTTTT
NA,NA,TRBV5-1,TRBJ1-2,CASSLANGAGYTF,TGCGCCAGCAGCTTGGCCAATGGGGCGGGCTACACCTTC
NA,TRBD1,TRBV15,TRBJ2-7,CAARQGSGEQYF,TGTGCCGCACGACAGGGTTCGGGCGAGCAGTACTTC
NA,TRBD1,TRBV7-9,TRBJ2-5,CASTLSGQGVKETQYF,TGTGCCAGCACCCTCTCCGGACAGGGAGTGAAAGAGACCCAGTACTTC
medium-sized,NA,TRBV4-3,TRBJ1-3,CASSQVGLGSGNTIYF,TGCGCCAGCAGCCAAGTGGGCCTTGGATCGGGAAACACCATATATTTT
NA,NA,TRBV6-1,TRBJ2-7,CASGDFFPYEQYF,TGTGCCAGCGGGGACTTCTTCCCCTACGAGCAGTACTTC
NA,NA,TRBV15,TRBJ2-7,CATSRPGSAYEQYF,TGTGCCACCAGCAGACCAGGGTCGGCCTACGAGCAGTACTTC
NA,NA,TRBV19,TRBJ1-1,CASSSTWNTEAFF,TGTGCCAGTAGTTCGACTTGGAACACTGAAGCTTTCTTT
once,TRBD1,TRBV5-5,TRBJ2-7,CASSLAGTGTSYEQYF,TGTGCCAGCAGCTTGGCCGGGACAGGAACCTCCTACGAGCAGTACTTC
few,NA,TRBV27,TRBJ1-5,CASSKITGYVQPQHF,TGTGCCAGCAGTAAAATAACAGGGTATGTGCAGCCCCAGCATTTT
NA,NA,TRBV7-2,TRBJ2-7,CASRGRTQGTSYEQYF,TGTGCCAGCAGGGGAAGGACACAGGGAACTTCATACGAGCAGTACTTC
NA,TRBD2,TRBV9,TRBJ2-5,CASSSTFGGAYETQYF,TGTGCCAGCAGTTCCACTTTCGGGGGGGCTTATGAGACCCAGTACTTC
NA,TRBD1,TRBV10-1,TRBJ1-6,CASSESRVRGQNNSPLHF,TGCGCCAGCAGTGAGTCGAGGGTCAGGGGACAGAATAATTCACCCCTCCACTTT
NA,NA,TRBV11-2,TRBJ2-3,CASSLSDTQYF,TGTGCCAGCAGCTTATCTGATACGCAGTATTTT
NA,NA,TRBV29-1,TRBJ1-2,CSVEISANYGYTF,TGCAGCGTTGAAATTTCAGCTAACTATGGCTACACCTTC
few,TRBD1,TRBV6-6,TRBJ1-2,CASKSEGAGSGYTF,TGTGCCAGCAAGTCCGAGGGGGCAGGTAGTGGCTACACCTTC
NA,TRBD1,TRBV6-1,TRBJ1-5,CASSDPTGGNQPQHF,TGTGCCAGCAGTGACCCGACAGGGGGCAATCAGCCCCAGCATTTT
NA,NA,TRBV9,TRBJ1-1,CASSVELEVTEAFF,TGTGCCAGCAGCGTAGAACTTGAGGTTACTGAAGCTTTCTTT
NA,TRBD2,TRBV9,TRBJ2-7,CASSVEGSGAYEQYF,TGTGCCAGCAGCGTAGAGGGTAGCGGGGCCTACGAGCAGTACTTC
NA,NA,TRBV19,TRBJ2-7,CASSRKGVYEQYF,TGTGCCAGTAGTAGGAAGGGGGTCTACGAGCAGTACTTC
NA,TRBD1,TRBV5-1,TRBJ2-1,CASRPGTGVYNEQFF,TGCGCCAGCAGACCCGGGACAGGGGTCTACAATGAGCAGTTCTTC
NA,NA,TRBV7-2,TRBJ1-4,CASSLGPSGGEKLFF,TGTGCCAGCAGCTTAGGACCCTCGGGTGGGGAAAAACTGTTTTTT
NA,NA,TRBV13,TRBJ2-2,CASSYGGGELFF,TGTGCCAGCAGTTATGGCGGCGGGGAGCTGTTTTTT
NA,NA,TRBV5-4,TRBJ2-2,CASSLGGRQKNTGELFF,TGTGCCAGCAGCTTGGGAGGTCGACAGAAAAACACCGGGGAGCTGTTTTTT
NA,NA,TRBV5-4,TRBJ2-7,CASSLEQGTYEQYF,TGTGCCAGCAGCTTGGAACAGGGTACCTACGAGCAGTACTTC
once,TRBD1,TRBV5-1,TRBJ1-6,CASSSTGTGDSPLHF,TGCGCCAGCAGCTCAACCGGGACAGGGGATTCACCCCTCCACTTT
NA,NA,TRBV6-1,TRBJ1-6,CASSAEGTHSYNSPLHF,TGTGCCAGCAGTGCGGAAGGGACACACTCCTATAATTCACCCCTCCACTTT
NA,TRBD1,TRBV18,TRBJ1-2,CASSPPNRGSNYGYTF,TGTGCCAGCTCACCACCGAACAGGGGGTCTAACTATGGCTACACCTTC
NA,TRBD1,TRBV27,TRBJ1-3,CASSLGTGPSSGNTIYF,TGTGCCAGCAGTCTTGGGACAGGACCAAGCTCTGGAAACACCATATATTTT
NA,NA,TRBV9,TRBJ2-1,CASSVGGVVHEQFF,TGTGCCAGCAGCGTAGGGGGCGTGGTCCATGAGCAGTTCTTC
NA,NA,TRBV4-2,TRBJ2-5,CASSQDLLLQETQYF,TGTGCCAGCAGCCAAGATCTTTTGCTGCAGGAGACCCAGTACTTC
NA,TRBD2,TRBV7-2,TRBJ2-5,CASSLVASGETQYF,TGTGCCAGCAGCTTAGTCGCTAGCGGGGAGACCCAGTACTTC
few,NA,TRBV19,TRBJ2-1,CASSIPGNEQFF,TGTGCCAGTAGTATCCCGGGGAATGAGCAGTTCTTC
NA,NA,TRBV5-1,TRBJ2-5,CASSLGGTGETQYF,TGCGCCAGCAGCTTGGGAGGGACTGGGGAGACCCAGTACTTC
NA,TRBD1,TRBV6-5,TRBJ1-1,CASSSTGAARTEAFF,TGTGCCAGCAGTAGTACAGGGGCCGCGCGCACTGAAGCTTTCTTT
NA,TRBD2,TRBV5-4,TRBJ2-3,CASTPGRARDTQYF,TGTGCCAGCACACCAGGGAGGGCCCGGGATACGCAGTATTTT
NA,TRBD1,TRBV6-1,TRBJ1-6,CASSALGQSWDSPLHF,TGTGCCAGCAGTGCACTGGGACAGTCGTGGGATTCACCCCTCCACTTT
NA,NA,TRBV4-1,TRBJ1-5,CASSQRGSNQPQHF,TGCGCCAGCAGCCAAAGGGGTAGCAATCAGCCCCAGCATTTT
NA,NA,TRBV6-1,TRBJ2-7,CSTYGVSHEQYF,TGTTCGACGTATGGTGTTAGCCACGAGCAGTACTTC
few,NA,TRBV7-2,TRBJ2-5,CASSSRDLLQETQYF,TGTGCCAGCAGCAGCCGGGACTTACTCCAAGAGACCCAGTACTTC
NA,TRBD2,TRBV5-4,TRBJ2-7,CASRMGLAGSEQYF,TGTGCCAGCAGGATGGGACTAGCTGGTTCCGAGCAGTACTTC
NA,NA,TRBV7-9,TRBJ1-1,CASSFRQGPNTEAFF,TGTGCCAGCAGCTTCCGCCAGGGGCCGAACACTGAAGCTTTCTTT
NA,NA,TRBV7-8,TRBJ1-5,CASSLTAINQPQHF,TGTGCCAGCAGCCTTACAGCTATCAATCAGCCCCAGCATTTT
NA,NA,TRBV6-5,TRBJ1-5,CASSRDNSNQPQHF,TGCGCCAGCAGCAGGGACAATAGCAATCAGCCCCAGCATTTT
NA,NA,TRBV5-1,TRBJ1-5,CASSLVIQPQHF,TGCGCCAGCAGCTTGGTTATTCAGCCCCAGCATTTT
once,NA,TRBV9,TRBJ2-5,CASSVGGREVRRETQYF,TGTGCCAGCAGCGTAGGGGGGCGAGAGGTCCGGAGGGAGACCCAGTACTTC
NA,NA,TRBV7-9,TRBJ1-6,CASSLDNYNSPLHF,TGTGCCAGCAGCTTAGACAACTATAATTCACCCCTCCACTTT
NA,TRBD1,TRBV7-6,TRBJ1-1,CASSPRTGSFTEAFF,TGTGCCAGCAGCCCCCGGACAGGGAGTTTCACTGAAGCTTTCTTT
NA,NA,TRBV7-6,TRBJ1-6,CASSLDPDRNSPLHF,TGTGCCAGCAGCTTAGATCCGGACAGAAATTCACCCCTCCACTTT
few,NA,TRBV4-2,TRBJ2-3,CASSLDRLVDTQYF,TGTGCCAGCAGCCTTGACAGGCTTGTGGATACGCAGTATTTT
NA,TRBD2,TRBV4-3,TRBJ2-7,CASSLGLAGTYEQYF,TGCGCCAGCAGCCTGGGACTAGCGGGGACCTACGAGCAGTACTTC
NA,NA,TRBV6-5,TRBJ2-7,CASSYDRIYEQYF,TGTGCCAGCAGTTATGACAGGATCTACGAGCAGTACTTC
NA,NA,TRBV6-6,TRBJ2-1,CASSQSMNEQFF,TGTGCCAGCAGTCAATCCATGAATGAGCAGTTCTTC
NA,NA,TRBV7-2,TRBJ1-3,CASSPIVGVGNTIYF,TGTGCCAGCAGCCCCATTGTGGGCGTAGGAAACACCATATATTTT
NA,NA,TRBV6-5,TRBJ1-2,CASSFGQNYGYTF,TGTGCCAGCAGTTTTGGACAGAACTATGGCTACACCTTC
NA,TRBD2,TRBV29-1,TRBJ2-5,CSASGAVETQYF,TGCAGCGCTAGCGGGGCGGTAGAGACCCAGTACTTC
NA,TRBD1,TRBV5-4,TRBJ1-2,CASSLQGASDGYTF,TGTGCCAGCAGCTTACAGGGGGCATCTGATGGCTACACCTTC
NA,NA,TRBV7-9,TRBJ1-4,CASSSGMRNEKLFF,TGTGCCAGCAGCTCCGGAATGAGGAATGAAAAACTGTTTTTT
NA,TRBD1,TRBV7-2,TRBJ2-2,CASSLGTGAGELFF,TGTGCCAGCAGCCTCGGGACAGGGGCCGGGGAGCTGTTTTTT